The next 27 T cell receptor beta chains were all read from a single sample in a study of tumor-infiltrating lymphocytes in primary liver carcinoma (dated by TCRdb to about 2017). Sequenced using an Illumina HiSeq 2500. A constant-region primer and ProtoScript II reverse transcriptase were used to reverse-transcribe TCRbeta-specific cDNA from about 0.55 ug total RNA. Three nested multiplex PCR rounds, following a slightly modified ARM-PCR procedure, were used to build the TCRbeta libraries. Each of the first two PCR rounds ran for around 9 cycles and used multiplex TRBV1-TRBV30 forward primers together with a Cbeta reverse primer. TCRdb reran the public reads through fastp at Q25 and MiXCR, keeping productive beta chains. Merged by CDR3 protein, the rows form single entries marked with the most common genes and DNA. This sample holds about 180,000 distinct CDR3 sequences; over 50% were observed only once. The ten largest clones capture 65% to 80% of the sample.

TRIzol reagent was used to extract blood RNA from unsorted whole blood, while the DNeasy Blood & Tissue kit provided the germline DNA. Input material: peripheral blood. The receptors here all came from a man aged 40-49 years with primary liver carcinoma and hepatitis B virus infection.

This clonotype showed up just a few times. The rearrangement links TRBV28 to TRBJ2-2; unclear D gene. The V gene lost 6 bases and the J gene lost 2 bases, with 16 bases spanning the gap. Germline assignment: CDR1 MDHEN and CDR2 SYDVKM. The CDR3 totals 16 residues. In DNA form, the CDR3 reads TGTGCCAGCAGCCCTCTTGCGGATTCTAACACCGGGGAGCTGTTTTTT. Residues: CASSPLADSNTGELFF.

J is TRBJ2-3 and V is TRBV11-2; D not certain. Trimming stripped 7 bases from V and 5 bases from J, with 10 bases between. This CDR3 comprises 12 residues. Germline CDR1 and CDR2: SGHAT and FQNNGV. CDR3 nucleotide sequence: TGTGCCAGCAACTCGGTAGGAGATACGCAGTATTTT. It codes for CASNSVGDTQYF.

This clonotype has only one observation. One end of the junction does not line up with germline, which may come from a read error. This chain uses TRBV11-2 with TRBJ2-7; no clear D gene. The germline V gene has CDR1 SGHAT and CDR2 FQNNGV. The CDR3 has 14 residues. CDR3 in amino acids: CAGSLTDGAYKHYF. For the CDR3, the DNA is TGTGCCGGCAGCTTAACGGACGGAGCCTACAAGCATTACTTC.

As concerns this clonotype: Mismatch with germline at one junction end may stem from a read error. The chain uses TRBV5-4 and TRBJ2-2; D is perhaps TRBD1 (5 bases). Germline V lookup: CDR1 SGHNT, CDR2 YYREEE (reference sequence). CDR3 length equals 17 residues. The CDR3 DNA reads as TGTGTCAGCAGCTTGGCCTCCGCAGGGATAAACACCGGGGAGCTGTTTTTT. Translating gives CVSSLASAGINTGELFF.

The chain employs TRBV5-6 and TRBJ2-5; a possible D gene is TRBD2 (5 bases). Germline-derived CDR1 and CDR2 are SGHDT and YYEEEE. With 2 bases removed from V and 5 bases from J, the gap between germline ends came to 13 bases. The length of the CDR3 is 14 residues. The CDR3 DNA reads TGTGCCAGCAGCTTTGGCCGGGGATATGAGACCCAGTACTTC. Amino acid sequence: CASSFGRGYETQYF. Together with reference TRBV5-6 and TRBJ2-5, the CDR3 gives the full variable domain: DAGVTQSPTHLIKTRGQQVTLRCSPKSGHDTVSWYQQALGQGPQFIFQYYEEEERQRGNFPDRFSGHQFPNYSSELNVNALLLGDSALYLCASSFGRGYETQYFGPGTRLLVL.

The chain uses TRBV6-1 and TRBJ2-1; unclear D gene. From germline, CDR1 is MNHNS and CDR2 SASEGT. With 7 bases removed from V and 11 bases from J, the gap between germline ends came to 15 bases. The CDR3 covers 12 residues. CDR3 sequence reads: CASKDRINKQFF. As DNA, the CDR3 is TGTGCCAGCAAGGACCGTATTAATAAGCAGTTCTTC.

This clonotype showed up just once. Being one base from a much bigger clone, this may be a read error. The V call is TRBV6-5, the J call TRBJ1-2, with D possibly TRBD1 on 5 matching bases. This CDR3 is 12 amino acids long. Germline assignment: CDR1 MNHEY and CDR2 SVGAGI. V lost 8 bases, J lost 8 bases, and 15 bases lay in between. Written as DNA, the CDR3 is TGTGCCAGCCGTTTCAGGGACGAAGGCTACACCTTC. It is translated as CASRFRDEGYTF.

This clonotype has more than one count but fewer than ten. Germline is not matched at one junction end, which may reflect a read error. The genes are TRBV4-1 and TRBJ2-1; tentatively, D is TRBD1 (5 bases). From germline, CDR1 is MGHRA and CDR2 YSYEKL. This CDR3 comprises 16 residues. The CDR3 is CASSQGLVIFYNEQFF. CDR3 nucleotide sequence: TGCGCCAGCAGCCAGGGGCTAGTTATCTTCTACAATGAACAGTTCTTC.

There are many counts of this clonotype. The chain combines TRBV29-1 with TRBJ1-5; D is unclear. The V gene lost 4 bases and the J gene lost 1 base, with 8 bases spanning the gap. This CDR3 has 13 amino acids. Germline CDR1 SQVTM, CDR2 ANQGSEA. CDR3 residues: CSVGGGSNQPQHF. CDR3 DNA: TGCAGCGTTGGGGGAGGGAGCAATCAGCCCCAGCATTTT.

At least ten counts were recorded for this clonotype. V gene TRBV6-1 combines with J gene TRBJ2-7; the match to TRBD1 covers 9 bases. The CDR3 extends over 15 amino acids. The germline CDR1 and CDR2 sequences are MNHNS and SASEGT. The V segment lost 6 bases and the J segment 1 base; nucleotides outside the gene matches: 7. Here the CDR3 reads CASRVGQGFSYEQYF. The DNA for the CDR3 is TGTGCCAGCAGAGTCGGACAGGGGTTTTCCTACGAGCAGTACTTC.

The V and J genes are TRBV5-1 and TRBJ1-5; 10 nucleotides line up with TRBD1. The length of the CDR3 is 16 residues. V lost 4 bases and J lost 11; bases outside the gene matches: 15. Germline values: CDR1 SGHRS, CDR2 YFSETQ. The CDR3 is CASSVTGTGDGQSQHF. The CDR3 coding sequence is TGCGCCAGCAGCGTGACGGGGACAGGGGATGGCCAGTCCCAGCATTTT.

The chain has TRBV6-5 and TRBJ1-4, with a weak D call TRBD1 (5 bases). V dropped 2 bases and J dropped 4 bases, with 11 bases sitting between them. The CDR3 spans 15 residues. The germline CDR1 and CDR2 sequences are MNHEY and SVGAGI. CDR3: CASSYPGRLNEKLFF. The CDR3 DNA sequence: TGTGCCAGCAGTTACCCAGGGAGGCTTAATGAAAAACTGTTTTTT.

CDR3: CASSPRTLPAYEQYF. DNA of the CDR3: TGTGCCAGCAGTCCCCGAACACTCCCTGCCTACGAGCAGTACTTC. This chain joins TRBV11-2 and TRBJ2-7; D uncertain. The CDR3 consists of 15 residues. V lost 6 bases and J lost 2, with 17 bases in between. Per germline, CDR1 SGHAT and CDR2 FQNNGV.

The chain carries TRBV7-9 and TRBJ2-1; D perhaps matches TRBD2 (6 bases). Germline values: CDR1 SEHNR, CDR2 FQNEAQ (reference sequence). The CDR3 loop spans 16 amino acids. V dropped 5 bases and J dropped 0 bases, with 14 bases sitting between them. CDR3 in DNA: TGTGCCAGCAGCCCATTAGCGGACTACTCCTACAATGAGCAGTTCTTC. Its translation is CASSPLADYSYNEQFF.

This clonotype was counted at least ten times. The chain employs TRBV11-2 and TRBJ2-7; D not certain. CDR1 and CDR2 from the germline V gene are SGHAT and FQNNGV. V dropped 6 bases and J dropped 6 bases, with 9 bases sitting between them. This CDR3 is built from 11 residues. CDR3 amino acids: CASSPSIEQYF. The DNA for the CDR3 is TGTGCCAGCAGTCCAAGTATCGAGCAGTACTTC.

The rearrangement uses TRBV29-1 and TRBJ2-1; 8 nucleotides align to TRBD1. The V segment lost 7 bases and the J segment 2 bases; nucleotides outside the gene matches: 7. CDR1 and CDR2 from the germline V gene are SQVTM and ANQGSEA. The CDR3 loop spans 14 amino acids. The chain's CDR3 is CSGRTGRPYNEQFF. CDR3 coding DNA: TGCAGCGGGAGGACAGGGCGACCCTACAATGAGCAGTTCTTC.

This clonotype was picked up one time. The chain uses TRBV4-1 and TRBJ1-1, with TRBD1 identical over 10 bases. The V segment lost 2 bases and the J segment 2 bases; nucleotides outside the gene matches: 5. The CDR3 sequence is 16 residues long. The germline V gene encodes CDR1 MGHRA and CDR2 YSYEKL. The CDR3 region has the DNA TGCGCCAGCAGCCAATCGACAGGGGGCCTTAACACTGAAGCTTTCTTT. Translated: CASSQSTGGLNTEAFF.

This clonotype was seen ten or more times. The junction departs from germline at one end; a sequencing error may be responsible. The V and J genes are TRBV6-5 and TRBJ2-5; tentatively, D is TRBD1 (7 bases). Germline CDR1 MNHEY, CDR2 SVGAGI. The CDR3 has 14 residues. CDR3 DNA: TGTGCCAGCAGTTACGGCGTAGGGACGGGGGACAGCCACTTC. Translation gives CASSYGVGTGDSHF.

This clonotype occurred a few times. The rearrangement joins TRBV10-3 to TRBJ2-7; 10 bases match TRBD1. This CDR3 comprises 14 residues. V was pared by 5 bases and J by 5 bases, with 6 bases of the junction left unmatched. Germline V gives CDR1 ENHRY, CDR2 SYGVKD. The DNA for the CDR3 is TGTGCCATCAGTAGGGGACAGGGGACGAACGAGCAGTACTTC. Its translation: CAISRGQGTNEQYF.

Of note for this clonotype: The junction departs from the called germline gene at one end, perhaps through a read error. The chain uses TRBV11-2 and TRBJ2-7; D might be TRBD1 or TRBD2, each matching 5 bases. The CDR3 totals 12 residues. Germline CDR1 SGHAT, CDR2 FQNNGV. The DNA of the CDR3 is TGTGCCAGTAGCCTAATAGGGGACGAGCAGTGCTTC. Protein product: CASSLIGDEQCF.

The table lists this clonotype with a count of one. The chain joins TRBV11-2 to TRBJ1-1, with 7 nucleotides matching TRBD1. Trimming cost V 6 bases and J 4 bases; bases outside gene matches: 8. Looked up from germline, CDR1 is SGHAT and CDR2 is FQNNGV. This CDR3 comprises 14 residues. CDR3 bases: TGTGCCAGCAGATCGCAGGGGGTCAGCACTGAAGCTTTCTTT. It specifies CASRSQGVSTEAFF.

This chain connects TRBV6-6 to TRBJ1-2, with unresolved D. Germline values: CDR1 MNHNY, CDR2 SVGAGI (reference sequence). The CDR3 is 13 residues long. Deletions cut 8 bases from V and 8 bases from J, with 18 bases between. The CDR3, as DNA: TGTGCCAGCCTACAAGGAGCGGAAGGAGGCTACACCTTC. Its protein is CASLQGAEGGYTF.

The chain couples TRBV6-6 to TRBJ1-1; a possible D gene is TRBD1 (6 bases). V gave up 6 bases and J gave up 0 bases, with 14 bases separating them. There are 15 residues in the CDR3. Germline loops: CDR1 MNHNY, CDR2 SVGAGI (reference sequence). The CDR3 bases are TGTGCCAGCAGACCCAGGCAGGGGATGAACACTGAAGCTTTCTTT. It codes for CASRPRQGMNTEAFF.

As to this clonotype: Given a much more abundant clone one base away, this may be a read error. The chain uses TRBV6-5 and TRBJ2-1, with unresolved D. This CDR3 spans 13 amino acids. V gave up 5 bases and J gave up 5 bases, with 10 bases separating them. Germline V gene lookup returns CDR1 MNHEY and CDR2 SVGAGI. In DNA form, the CDR3 reads TGTGCCAGCAGTCAGACAAGTAACAATGAGCAGTTCTTC. The encoded protein is CASSQTSNNEQFF.

For this clonotype: The junction differs from germline at one of its ends, possibly a read error. The gene calls are TRBV7-8 and TRBJ2-5; possible D gene TRBD2, 5 bases. The CDR3 contains 15 residues. Germline V gene lookup returns CDR1 SGHVS and CDR2 FQNEAQ. The CDR3 region has the DNA TGCGCCAGCAGCTTAGTCTCCGGGGAAAGCGAGACCCAGTACTTC. Protein sequence: CASSLVSGESETQYF.

J is TRBJ2-2 and V is TRBV10-1, with D perhaps TRBD2 (6 bases). V was trimmed by 5 bases and J by 6 bases, leaving 10 bases between them. The CDR3 spans 13 residues. Germline V lookup: CDR1 WNHNN, CDR2 SYGVQD (reference sequence). The CDR3 sequence: CASSTSTAGELFF. CDR3 bases: TGCGCCAGCAGTACTAGCACCGCCGGGGAGCTGTTTTTT.

In regard to this clonotype: Given a much more abundant clone one base away, this may be a read error. This rearrangement joins TRBV29-1 to TRBJ1-1; D ambiguous. The CDR3 runs to 14 residues. V lost 6 bases, J lost 7 bases, and 21 bases lay in between. Looked up from germline, CDR1 is SQVTM and CDR2 is ANQGSEA. The CDR3 DNA reads as TGCAGCGTGTCCAGACCCGTAGGGTACAATGAAGCTTTCTTT. It translates to CSVSRPVGYNEAFF. The full variable domain, completed using reference TRBV29-1 and TRBJ1-1, is SAVISQKPSRDICQRGTSLTIQCQVDSQVTMMFWYRQQPGQSLTLIATANQGSEATYESGFVIDKFPISRPNLTFSTLTVSNMSPEDSSIYLCSVSRPVGYNEAFFGQGTRLTVV.